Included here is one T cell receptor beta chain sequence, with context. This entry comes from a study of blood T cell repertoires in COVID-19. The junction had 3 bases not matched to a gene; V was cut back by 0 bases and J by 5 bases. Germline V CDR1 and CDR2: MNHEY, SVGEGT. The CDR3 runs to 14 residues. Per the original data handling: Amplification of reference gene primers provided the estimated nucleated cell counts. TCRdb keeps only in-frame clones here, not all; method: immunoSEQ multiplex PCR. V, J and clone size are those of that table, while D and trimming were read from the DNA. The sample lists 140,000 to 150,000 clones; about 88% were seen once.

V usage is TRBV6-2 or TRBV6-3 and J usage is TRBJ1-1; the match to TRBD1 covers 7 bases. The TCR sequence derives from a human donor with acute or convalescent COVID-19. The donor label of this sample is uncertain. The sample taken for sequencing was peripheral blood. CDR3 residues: CASSYSQGRTEAFF. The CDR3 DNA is TGTGCCAGCAGTTACTCACAGGGGAGGACTGAAGCTTTCTTT.